This T cell receptor beta chain was retrieved from a study of Graves' ophthalmopathy and Graves' hyperthyroidism. The wider study: The study drew peripheral blood at initial diagnosis, before any treatment. General study results and limits: The model predicted ophthalmopathy progression with around 69% sensitivity and around 74% specificity. Blood also held most thyroid clonotypes expanded above 0.001 frequency.

Clinical symptoms and serum thyroxine were used for diagnosis; TRAb, thyroid ultrasound and orbital computed tomography were also relied on. Note on this clonotype: What it binds is not known.

The authors amplified TCR beta CDR3 regions, and they did so from RNA transcripts for repertoire sequencing. The first-round RT-PCR employed HTBI primers together with the Qiagen OneStep RT-PCR kit. A multiplex PCR was then performed as the second round. MiXCR, applied by TCRdb to the multiplex PCR reads, yields one record per CDR3 protein. Among about 220,000 distinct CDR3 sequences listed, approximately 21% were seen once. The TCR was taken from a woman aged 50 to 60 with Graves' ophthalmopathy. The source material was peripheral blood.

CDR3 nucleotide sequence: TGTGCCTGGAGTGCACGGGGCTCTGAAGCTTTCTTT. Translation: CAWSARGSEAFF. The chain combines TRBV30 with TRBJ1-1; D possibly corresponds to TRBD1 (5 bases). Germline assignment: CDR1 GTSNPN and CDR2 SVGIG (reference sequence). V was clipped by 1 base and J by 6 bases, with 9 bases between them. This CDR3 has 12 residues. Supplemented by reference TRBV30 and TRBJ1-1, the full variable domain reads SQTIHQWPATLVQPVGSPLSLECTVEGTSNPNLYWYRQAAGRGLQLLFYSVGIGQISSEVPQNLSASRPQDRQFILSSKKLLLSDSGFYLCAWSARGSEAFFGQGTRLTVV.